One TCR beta chain is described in this entry. In the original processing: From reference gene primer amplification, estimates of nucleated cell counts were derived. The protocol was immunoSEQ multiplex PCR, while the TCRdb copy is restricted to in-frame clones and leaves out a portion. Clone size and V and J calls were adopted from that table, with D and trimming inferred from the DNA. The sample yields about 33,000 clones, around 84% seen once. These data are taken from a study of blood T cell repertoires in COVID-19. Study information: The United States, Italy and Spain provided the acute and convalescent COVID-19 samples. In each case, the material was cDNA or gDNA derived from T cells, B-cell-depleted T cells, or PBMCs.

V was pared by 4 bases and J by 6 bases, with 6 bases of the junction left unmatched. In germline, CDR1 is SGHRS, CDR2 YFSETQ. The CDR3 is 15 amino acids. Sequences were obtained from peripheral blood. This sequence originates from a man older than 75 with acute or convalescent COVID-19. The rearrangement joins TRBV5-1 to TRBJ1-6, with TRBD1 matching 8 bases. The CDR3 bases are TGCGCCAGCAGCACAAACAGGGGGTCTAATTCACCCCTCCACTTT. As protein: CASSTNRGSNSPLHF.